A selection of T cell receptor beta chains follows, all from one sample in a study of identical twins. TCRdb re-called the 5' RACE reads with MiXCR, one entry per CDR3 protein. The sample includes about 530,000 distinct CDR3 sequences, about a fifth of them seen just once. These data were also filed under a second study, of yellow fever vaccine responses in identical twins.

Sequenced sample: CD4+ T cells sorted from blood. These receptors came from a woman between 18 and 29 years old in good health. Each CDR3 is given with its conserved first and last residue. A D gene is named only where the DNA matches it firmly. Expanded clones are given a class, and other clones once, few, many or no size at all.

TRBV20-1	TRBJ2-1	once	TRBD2	CSARLWTSGLYNEQFF	TGCAGTGCTAGACTCTGGACTAGCGGGCTCTACAATGAGCAGTTCTTC
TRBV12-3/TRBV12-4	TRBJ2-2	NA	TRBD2	CASNPSGGNTGELFF	TGTGCCAGCAACCCCAGCGGGGGGAACACCGGGGAGCTGTTTTTT
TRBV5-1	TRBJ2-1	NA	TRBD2	CASSKLAGGYNEQFF	TGCGCCAGCAGCAAACTAGCGGGAGGGTACAATGAGCAGTTCTTC
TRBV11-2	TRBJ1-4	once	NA	CASSLGWNEKLFF	TGTGCCAGCAGCCTGGGGTGGAATGAAAAACTGTTTTTT
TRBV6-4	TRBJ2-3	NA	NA	CASSGQLWTRKTDTQYF	TGTGCCAGCAGTGGCCAACTTTGGACGCGTAAGACAGATACGCAGTATTTT
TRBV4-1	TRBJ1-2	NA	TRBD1	CASSQGDRYGYTF	TGCGCCAGCAGCCAAGGGGACAGATATGGCTACACCTTC
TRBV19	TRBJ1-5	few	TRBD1	CASSLDRGRYQPQHF	TGTGCCAGTAGCCTTGACAGGGGGCGTTATCAGCCCCAGCATTTT
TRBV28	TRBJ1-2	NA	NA	CASSADANYGYTF	TGTGCCAGCAGTGCGGACGCTAACTATGGCTACACCTTC
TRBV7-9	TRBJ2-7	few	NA	CASSQFRAGVYEQYF	TGTGCCAGCAGCCAATTTAGGGCAGGGGTCTACGAGCAGTACTTC
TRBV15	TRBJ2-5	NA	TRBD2	CATSSSGGAETQYF	TGTGCCACCAGCAGTAGCGGGGGGGCCGAGACCCAGTACTTC
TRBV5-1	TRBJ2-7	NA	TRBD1	CASSLVTGGREQYF	TGCGCCAGCAGCTTAGTTACAGGGGGGCGCGAGCAGTACTTC
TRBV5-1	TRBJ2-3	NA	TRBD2	CASSKDPTSSDTQYF	TGCGCCAGCAGCAAGGATCCGACTAGCTCAGATACGCAGTATTTT
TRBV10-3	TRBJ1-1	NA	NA	CAISPGSTEAFF	TGTGCCATCAGCCCAGGGTCCACTGAAGCTTTCTTT
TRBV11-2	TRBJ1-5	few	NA	CASSPRVGPNQPQHF	TGTGCCAGCAGCCCGAGGGTAGGCCCCAATCAGCCCCAGCATTTT
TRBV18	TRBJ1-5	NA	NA	CASSPGLNQPQHF	TGTGCCAGCTCACCAGGGTTGAATCAGCCCCAGCATTTT
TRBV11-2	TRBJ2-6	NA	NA	CASSPLGGTTRTFSGANVLTF	TGTGCCAGCAGCCCCCTAGGGGGGACTACTAGAACTTTCTCTGGGGCCAACGTCCTGACTTTC
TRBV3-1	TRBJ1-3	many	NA	CASSPTGYSGNTIYF	TGTGCCAGCAGCCCCACAGGGTACTCTGGAAACACCATATATTTT
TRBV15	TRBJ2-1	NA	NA	CATSTDRGHKSSYNEQFF	TGTGCCACCAGCACAGATCGGGGACACAAGAGCTCCTACAATGAGCAGTTCTTC
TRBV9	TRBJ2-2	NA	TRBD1	CASSSGQVITGELFF	TGTGCCAGCAGCTCAGGACAGGTTATCACCGGGGAGCTGTTTTTT
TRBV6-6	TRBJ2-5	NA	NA	CASTAGRGETQYF	TGTGCCAGCACGGCGGGACGGGGTGAGACCCAGTACTTC
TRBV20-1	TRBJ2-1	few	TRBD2	CSARLAGVSSYNEQFF	TGCAGTGCTAGGCTAGCGGGAGTGAGCTCCTACAATGAGCAGTTCTTC
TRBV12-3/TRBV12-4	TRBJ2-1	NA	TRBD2	CASSFSSGRPIDEQFF	TGTGCCAGCAGTTTTAGTAGCGGGAGGCCTATCGATGAGCAGTTCTTC
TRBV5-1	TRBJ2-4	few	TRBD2	CASSPGLEVAKNIQYF	TGCGCCAGCAGCCCTGGACTAGAGGTAGCCAAAAACATTCAGTACTTC
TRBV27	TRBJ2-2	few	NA	CASSRLEANTGELFF	TGTGCCAGCAGCAGGCTTGAGGCGAACACCGGGGAGCTGTTTTTT
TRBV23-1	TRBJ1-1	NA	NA	CASSGHQNTEAFF	TGCGCCAGCAGTGGACACCAGAACACTGAAGCTTTCTTT
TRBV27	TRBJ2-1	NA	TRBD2	CASSHTPTSVRYNEQFF	TGTGCCAGCAGTCATACGCCCACTAGCGTACGCTACAATGAGCAGTTCTTC
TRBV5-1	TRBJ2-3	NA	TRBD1	CASSPRTGGHTDTQYF	TGCGCCAGCAGCCCGAGGACAGGGGGCCACACAGATACGCAGTATTTT
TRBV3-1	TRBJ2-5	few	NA	CASSQDYRNGKTLQETQYF	TGTGCCAGCAGCCAAGATTACAGGAACGGGAAAACACTCCAAGAGACCCAGTACTTC
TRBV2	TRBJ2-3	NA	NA	CASSEVSDTQYF	TGTGCCAGCAGTGAGGTTTCAGATACGCAGTATTTT
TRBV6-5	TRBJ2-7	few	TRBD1	CASTYRDRGQGEQYF	TGTGCCAGCACTTACAGAGACAGGGGGCAGGGTGAGCAGTACTTC
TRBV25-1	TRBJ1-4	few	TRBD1	CASTSAPGQGVEKLFF	TGTGCCAGCACAAGTGCTCCGGGACAGGGGGTTGAAAAACTGTTTTTT
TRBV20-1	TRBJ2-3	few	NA	CSAPPMTSTDTQYF	TGCAGTGCCCCACCCATGACTAGCACAGATACGCAGTATTTT
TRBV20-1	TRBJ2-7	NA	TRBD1	CSAQDRYEQYF	TGCAGTGCCCAGGACAGGTACGAGCAGTACTTC
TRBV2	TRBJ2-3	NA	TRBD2	CASSLAGLWDTQYF	TGTGCCAGCAGTCTAGCGGGCCTGTGGGATACGCAGTATTTT
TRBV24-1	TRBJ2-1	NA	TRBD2	CATSDPSGDVNEQFF	TGTGCCACCAGTGACCCTAGCGGAGACGTGAATGAGCAGTTCTTC
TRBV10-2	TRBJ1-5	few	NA	CASSQTWQPQHF	TGCGCCAGCAGCCAGACCTGGCAGCCCCAGCATTTT
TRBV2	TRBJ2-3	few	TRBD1	CATGGQGDISTDTQYF	TGTGCCACCGGGGGACAGGGGGATATTAGCACAGATACGCAGTATTTT
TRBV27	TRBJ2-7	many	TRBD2	CASSLAGTSGFGLSYEQYF	TGTGCCAGCAGTTTAGCTGGGACTAGCGGGTTTGGGCTTAGCTACGAGCAGTACTTC
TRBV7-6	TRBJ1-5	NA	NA	CASSLAPGLNQPQHF	TGTGCCAGCAGCTTAGCTCCAGGGTTGAATCAGCCCCAGCATTTT
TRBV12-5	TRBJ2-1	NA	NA	CASGPSLKGLYYNEQFF	TGTGCTAGTGGTCCGTCATTGAAAGGACTCTATTACAATGAGCAGTTCTTC
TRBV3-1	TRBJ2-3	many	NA	CASILGGTDTQYF	TGTGCCAGCATCCTAGGGGGAACAGATACGCAGTATTTT
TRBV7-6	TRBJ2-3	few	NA	CASSLDPGVADTQYF	TGTGCCAGCAGCTTAGATCCAGGGGTTGCGGATACGCAGTATTTT
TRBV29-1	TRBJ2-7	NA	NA	CSVRQKSYEQYF	TGCAGCGTCCGACAAAAGTCCTACGAGCAGTACTTC
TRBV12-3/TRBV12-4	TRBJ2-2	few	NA	CASSFPTGNTGELFF	TGTGCCAGCAGTTTCCCGACAGGGAACACCGGGGAGCTGTTTTTT
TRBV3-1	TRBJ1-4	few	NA	CASSQDFVKLFF	TGTGCCAGCAGCCAAGATTTCGTAAAACTGTTTTTT
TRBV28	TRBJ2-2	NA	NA	CASSYSLIQAGELFF	TGTGCCAGCAGTTACTCGTTAATTCAGGCCGGGGAGCTGTTTTTT